The clone carrying this T cell receptor (beta chain) was seen a few times. The antigen remains undetermined. TCRdb independently ran MiXCR on the reads; one entry per CDR3 protein. This repertoire shows about 920,000 distinct CDR3 sequences, under 40% found once; its top ten account for roughly 13%. The germline CDR1 and CDR2 sequences are SEHNR and FQNEAQ (reference sequence). This CDR3 region has 15 residues. V lost 5 bases to trimming and J lost 8 bases; unmatched junction nucleotides: 11. The sample belongs to a study of T cell repertoires in cytomegalovirus infection. The sample consisted of cultured CD8+ T cells from PBMCs, taken from culture after CMV antigen stimulation. This sequence was found in a human donor in good health (CMV status not recorded). Some clones in this sample may be carry-over from other donors' samples. V is TRBV7-9 and J is TRBJ1-1; 10 bases match TRBD1. CDR3 sequence (DNA): TGTGCCAGCAGCCCTACCGGGACAGGGGCCATCGAAGCTTTCTTT. As protein: CASSPTGTGAIEAFF.